This TCR beta chain stems from a study of cytomegalovirus exposure and HLA in healthy donors. Amplification used 60 Vbeta primers and 13 Jbeta primers. The data were produced by immunoSEQ multiplex PCR, yet TCRdb's version contains in-frame clones alone and is incomplete. The sample yields 150,000 to 180,000 clones, over 65% seen once. There are a few counts of this clone. Other DNA sequences within the sample encode an identical CDR3. This CDR3 has 13 amino acids. Germline V gene lookup returns CDR1 MGHRA and CDR2 YSYEKL. Between the trimmed V and J ends, which lost 3 bases and 1 base, there was a span of 6 bases.

This receptor was obtained from a man younger than 45 in good health and CMV-seronegative. Sequenced material: PBMCs. The V gene is TRBV4-1, the J gene TRBJ1-1, with D possibly matching TRBD1 (6 bases). CDR3 bases: TGCGCCAGCAGCCAGGGACAGAACACTGAAGCTTTCTTT. Translated, it gives CASSQGQNTEAFF.